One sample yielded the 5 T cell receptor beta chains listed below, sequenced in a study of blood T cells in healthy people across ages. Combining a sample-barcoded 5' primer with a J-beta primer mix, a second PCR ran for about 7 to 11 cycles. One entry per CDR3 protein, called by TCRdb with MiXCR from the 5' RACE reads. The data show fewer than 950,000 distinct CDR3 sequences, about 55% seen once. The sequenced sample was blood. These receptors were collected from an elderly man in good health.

The chain's CDR3 is CASSPRDPRGETQYF. The CDR3 nucleotides read TGTGCCAGCTCACCACGCGATCCCCGGGGAGAGACCCAGTACTTC. The chain uses TRBV18 and TRBJ2-5, with a tentative D call TRBD2 (5 bases). CDR1 is KGHSH and CDR2 is LQKENI in the germline V gene. V gave up 1 base and J gave up 4 bases, with 13 bases separating them. The CDR3 length is 15 residues.

This CDR3 reads CASSLTMTSTDTQYF. The CDR3 bases are TGTGCCAGCAGCTTAACGATGACTAGCACAGATACGCAGTATTTT. The chain combines TRBV7-3 with TRBJ2-3, with D hard to call. V shed 0 bases and J shed 0 bases, with 7 bases lying between them. The germline V gene has CDR1 SGHTA and CDR2 FQGTGA. This CDR3 is built from 15 residues.

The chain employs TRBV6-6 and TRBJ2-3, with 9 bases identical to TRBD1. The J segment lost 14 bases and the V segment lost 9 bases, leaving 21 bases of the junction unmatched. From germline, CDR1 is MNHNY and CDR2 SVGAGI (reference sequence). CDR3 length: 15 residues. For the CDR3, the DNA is TGTGCCAGTAGTCATCTGGGGACAGGGCCCAGATACGCGTATTTT. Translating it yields CASSHLGTGPRYAYF.

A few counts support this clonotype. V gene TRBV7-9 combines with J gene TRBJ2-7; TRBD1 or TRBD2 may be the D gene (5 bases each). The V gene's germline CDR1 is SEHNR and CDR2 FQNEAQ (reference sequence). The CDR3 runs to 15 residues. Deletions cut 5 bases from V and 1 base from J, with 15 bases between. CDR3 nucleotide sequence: TGTGCCAGCAGCGACACGGGACGGGCGTCCTACGAGCAGTACTTC. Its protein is CASSDTGRASYEQYF.

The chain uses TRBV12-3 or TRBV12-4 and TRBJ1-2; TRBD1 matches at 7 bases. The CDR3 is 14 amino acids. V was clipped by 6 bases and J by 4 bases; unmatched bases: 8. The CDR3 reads CASRKTGRSYGYTF. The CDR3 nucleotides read TGTGCCAGCAGGAAGACAGGGCGGTCCTATGGCTACACCTTC.